The 9 T cell receptor beta chains listed next were all sequenced from one sample in a study of blood T cell repertoires in COVID-19 (dated by TCRdb to the early 2020s). Library construction relied on the immunoSEQ multiplex PCR assay. What TCRdb holds here is the immuneACCESS table cut down to in-frame rearrangements. Part of the clones is not present; checked against another copy, under half of the missing clones reflect an unresolved V gene, and the others are unexplained. The sample table contains 150,000 to 200,000 clones; only one count was recorded for 70% to 90% of them. About 6.3% of the sample goes to the ten largest clones. Specimen: PBMCs or T cells enriched from blood (not recorded which). These TCRs come from a woman aged 45-60 years who had recovered from COVID-19.

The chain couples TRBV5-1 to TRBJ1-2; D not resolved. The ends were cut back, 0 bases at V and 7 bases at J, with 16 bases in the middle. CDR1 is SGHRS and CDR2 is YFSETQ in the germline V gene. This CDR3 is built from 15 residues. This CDR3 is CASSLEAGGVGGYTF. CDR3 nucleotides: TGCGCCAGCAGCTTGGAGGCGGGCGGGGTTGGTGGCTACACCTTC.

This chain joins TRBV6-5 and TRBJ1-3, with no clear D. Looked up from germline, CDR1 is MNHEY and CDR2 is SVGAGI. This CDR3 has 13 amino acids. The germline V and J ends were trimmed by 6 bases and 2 bases, with 8 bases remaining between them. The CDR3 sequence: CASRQNTGNTIYF. The CDR3 DNA is TGTGCCAGCAGGCAGAATACTGGAAACACCATATATTTT.

This clone has just a few counts. The chain uses TRBV19 and TRBJ2-1, with a tentative D call TRBD1 (7 bases). There are 14 residues in the CDR3. Trimming cost V 3 bases and J 8 bases, with 14 bases left between them. CDR1 is LNHDA, CDR2 SQIVND, per germline (reference sequence). Here the CDR3 reads CASSMGRGAYEQFF. Here the CDR3 DNA reads TGTGCCAGTAGTATGGGCAGGGGGGCGTATGAGCAGTTCTTC.

The chain joins TRBV27 to TRBJ2-2, with TRBD1 identical over 7 bases. Germline CDR1 reads MNHEY; CDR2 reads SMNVEV (reference sequence). This CDR3 is built from 15 residues. V lost 3 bases to trimming and J lost 0 bases; unmatched junction nucleotides: 1. This chain's CDR3 is CASSFGTANTGELFF. CDR3 bases: TGTGCCAGCAGTTTTGGGACAGCGAACACCGGGGAGCTGTTTTTT.

V usage is TRBV5-6 and J usage is TRBJ2-3; no definite D call. The CDR3 length is 15 residues. Germline V gene sequence: CDR1 SGHDT, CDR2 YYEEEE. Trimming removed 2 bases from V and 1 base from J, with 11 bases in between. The CDR3 bases are TGTGCCAGCAGCTTCCGTTTCTCAGGCACAGATACGCAGTATTTT. Its translation: CASSFRFSGTDTQYF.

The rearrangement links TRBV12-5 to TRBJ1-2, with 9 bases lining up with TRBD1. There are 14 residues in the CDR3. The germline CDR1 and CDR2 sequences are LGHNT and FRNRAP. J was trimmed by 8 bases and V by 0 bases; bases with no gene match: 4. The chain's CDR3 is CASGLVVTGGGYTF. DNA of the CDR3: TGTGCTAGTGGTTTGGTCGTTACAGGGGGCGGCTACACCTTC.

V is TRBV24-1 and J is TRBJ1-2; 9 bases fit TRBD1. Germline CDR1 is KGHDR and CDR2 is SFDVKD. This CDR3 comprises 14 residues. Unmatched junction bases numbered 6, after V lost 4 bases and J lost 7 bases. CDR3 protein: CATSDPTGGLGYTF. CDR3 in DNA: TGTGCCACCAGTGACCCGACAGGGGGTCTTGGCTACACCTTC.

The chain is built from TRBV7-2 and TRBJ1-4, with a tentative D call TRBD1 (6 bases). Trimming removed 5 bases at V and 7 bases at J, with 14 bases between. The CDR3 length is 14 residues. Looked up from germline, CDR1 is SGHTA and CDR2 is FQGNSA. CDR3 region: CASSARGGGEKLFF. The DNA of the CDR3 is TGTGCCAGCAGCGCGAGGGGGGGAGGTGAAAAACTGTTTTTT. The variable domain in full, completed from reference TRBV7-2 and TRBJ1-4, reads GAGVSQSPSNKVTEKGKDVELRCDPISGHTALYWYRQSLGQGLEFLIYFQGNSAPDKSGLPSDRFSAERTGGSVSTLTIQRTQQEDSAVYLCASSARGGGEKLFFGSGTQLSVL.

CDR3 DNA sequence: TGTGCTAGTTCGGGAGGTTTGGGGAATCAGCCCCAGCATTTT. Translating gives CASSGGLGNQPQHF. The chain recombines TRBV12-5 with TRBJ1-5; D unclear. CDR1 is LGHNT and CDR2 is FRNRAP in the germline V gene. The CDR3 runs 14 residues. Deletions cut 8 bases from V and 4 bases from J, with 15 bases between.